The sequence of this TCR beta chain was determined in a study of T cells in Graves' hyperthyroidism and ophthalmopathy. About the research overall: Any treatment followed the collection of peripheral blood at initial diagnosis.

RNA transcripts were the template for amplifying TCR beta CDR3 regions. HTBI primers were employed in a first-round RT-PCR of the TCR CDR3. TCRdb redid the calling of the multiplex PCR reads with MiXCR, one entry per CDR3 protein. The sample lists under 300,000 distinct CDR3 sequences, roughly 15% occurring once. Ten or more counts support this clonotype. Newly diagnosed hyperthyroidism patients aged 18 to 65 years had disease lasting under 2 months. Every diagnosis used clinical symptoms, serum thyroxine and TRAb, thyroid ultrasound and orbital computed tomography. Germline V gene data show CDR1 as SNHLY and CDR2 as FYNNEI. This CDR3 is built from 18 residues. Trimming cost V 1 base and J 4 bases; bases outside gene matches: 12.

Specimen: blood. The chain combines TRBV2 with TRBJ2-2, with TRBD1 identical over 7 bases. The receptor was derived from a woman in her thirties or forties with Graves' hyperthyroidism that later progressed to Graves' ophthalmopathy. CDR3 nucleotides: TGTGCCAGCAGTGAAGAGGGGGACAGAGTAGGGCCCACCGGGGAGCTGTTTTTT. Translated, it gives CASSEEGDRVGPTGELFF.